This TCR beta chain was captured in a study of cytomegalovirus exposure and HLA in healthy donors. Overall study results and limits: Reportedly, TCR beta sequences accurately predicted HLA-A and HLA-B alleles in most subjects.

As regards this clone: Its specificity is unknown.

13 Jbeta primers and 60 Vbeta primers were used for the PCR. The data were produced by immunoSEQ multiplex PCR, yet TCRdb's version contains in-frame clones alone and is incomplete. The top ten hold approximately 1.3% of the sample, which has about 110,000 clones, 70% to 80% seen once. CDR1 and CDR2 from the germline V gene are SGHDT and YYEEEE. Trimming took off 0 bases at V and 4 bases at J, with 11 bases between the two ends. The CDR3 length is 15 residues. The specimen was PBMCs. The TCR was taken from a man aged 40-50 years in good health and CMV-seronegative. The chain joins TRBV5-6 to TRBJ2-1, with D possibly being TRBD2 (6 bases). The CDR3 bases are TGTGCCAGCAGCTTGGTCCCAGGGACTTACAATGAGCAGTTCTTC. Amino acid sequence: CASSLVPGTYNEQFF.